One sample yielded the 7 T cell receptor beta chains listed below, sequenced in a study of shared clonotypes between healthy human individuals. Only in-frame clones appear in the TCRdb table, and some are missing; sequencing was by immunoSEQ multiplex PCR. The data contain 950,000 to 1,200,000 clones, approximately 80% of them singletons. Input material: memory CD4+ T cells from PBMCs. Sample subset: CD45RA-negative fraction. The origin of the receptors is a man between 18 and 35 years old in good health. Some clones in this sample may be carry-over from other donors' samples.

This sequence joins TRBV5-1 and TRBJ2-6; D perhaps matches TRBD2 (5 bases). This CDR3 comprises 14 residues. The V and J ends lost 4 bases and 3 bases respectively, with 8 bases between them. Germline V gene lookup returns CDR1 SGHRS and CDR2 YFSETQ. The CDR3 protein is CASSNGVGANVLTF. DNA for the CDR3: TGCGCCAGCAGCAACGGGGTTGGGGCCAACGTCCTGACTTTC.

J is TRBJ2-7 and V is TRBV9, with D perhaps given as TRBD1 or TRBD2 (5 bases each). The CDR3 length is 14 residues. V lost 1 base and J lost 7, with 15 bases in between. Germline V gives CDR1 SGDLS, CDR2 YYNGEE. This CDR3 is CASSVQADNGEQYF. The DNA of the CDR3 is TGTGCCAGCAGCGTACAAGCGGACAATGGTGAGCAGTACTTC.

V usage is TRBV10-3 and J usage is TRBJ1-3, with D uncertain. This CDR3 has 15 amino acids. Germline values: CDR1 ENHRY, CDR2 SYGVKD. Trimming took off 8 bases at V and 2 bases at J, with 16 bases between the two ends. The CDR3 region is CAIGLGRTTGNTIYF. CDR3 DNA sequence: TGTGCCATCGGCTTGGGCAGGACTACTGGAAACACCATATATTTT.

This clone was detected a few times. This chain uses TRBV5-1 with TRBJ2-2, with D uncertain. The germline V gene has CDR1 SGHRS and CDR2 YFSETQ. The ends were cut back, 7 bases at V and 4 bases at J, with 11 bases in the middle. There are 13 residues in the CDR3. The CDR3 loop reads CASDGPSTGELFF. The CDR3 nucleotides are TGCGCCAGCGACGGTCCGAGCACCGGGGAGCTGTTTTTT.

This clone has just one count. This same CDR3 is encoded by further DNA sequences in the sample. J is TRBJ2-1 and V is TRBV5-1, with D maybe TRBD2 (5 bases). The CDR3 consists of 12 residues. V was trimmed by 1 base and J by 7 bases, leaving 6 bases between them. In germline, CDR1 is SGHRS, CDR2 YFSETQ. In nucleotides, the CDR3 is TGCGCCAGCAGCTTGCCGGGGAATGAGCAGTTCTTC. The encoded protein is CASSLPGNEQFF.

The chain couples TRBV5-4 to TRBJ2-3; 7 bases align to TRBD1. The V segment lost 0 bases and the J segment 1 base; nucleotides outside the gene matches: 2. The germline gives CDR1 SGHNT, CDR2 YYREEE (reference sequence). This CDR3 has 15 residues. CDR3 region: CASSLEGARTDTQYF. CDR3 coding DNA: TGTGCCAGCAGCTTGGAGGGGGCGCGCACAGATACGCAGTATTTT. Based on the CDR3 plus reference TRBV5-4 and TRBJ2-3, the full variable domain is ETGVTQSPTHLIKTRGQQVTLRCSSQSGHNTVSWYQQALGQGPQFIFQYYREEENGRGNFPPRFSGLQFPNYSSELNVNALELDDSALYLCASSLEGARTDTQYFGPGTRLTVL.

The V and J genes are TRBV7-8 and TRBJ2-7, with 8 bases lining up with TRBD1. The V gene's germline CDR1 is SGHVS and CDR2 FQNEAQ. The V and J ends lost 0 bases and 6 bases, in that order; junction bases with no gene match: 4. The CDR3 has 14 amino acids. CDR3 nucleotides: TGTGCCAGCAGCTTAGCTGGACAGGGTCTCGAGCAGTACTTC. Protein: CASSLAGQGLEQYF.